This TCR beta chain was recovered during a study of a mutant IDH1 vaccine in newly diagnosed glioma. Background on the study: Across weeks 1, 3, 5, 7, 11, 15, 19 and 23, patients received a vaccination each time, eight in all. Vaccines began 4-6 weeks after radiotherapy alone, or with temozolomide cycles. Former treatment meant radiotherapy, temozolomide, or both; the majority had gotten both.

As to time point: week 23, last vaccination. Vaccine doses each comprised 300 ug of mutant IDH1 20-mer peptide, with topical imiquimod. Note on this clone: The antigen remains undetermined.

Produced via immunoSEQ multiplex PCR; TCRdb's table is partial and in-frame only. The sample includes 50,000 to 60,000 clones, 75% to 85% of them seen just once. Germline CDR1 is SNHLY and CDR2 is FYNNEI. The CDR3 is 13 amino acids. Trimming took 6 bases from V and 6 from J, leaving 14 bases between them. Study-wide points: Top-clonotype changes in peripheral T cells seemed unrelated to pseudoprogression.

The receptor was derived from a man aged 40-49 years with glioma. The sequencing used PBMCs, collected from a glioma patient whose treatment included an IDH1 peptide vaccine. The gene calls are TRBV2 and TRBJ1-2; D perhaps matches TRBD1 (6 bases). The CDR3 bases are TGTGCCAGCAGGGGAGAGGGGGTTAATGGCTACACCTTC. It codes for CASRGEGVNGYTF. The complete variable domain, with remaining parts taken from reference TRBV2 and TRBJ1-2, reads EPEVTQTPSHQVTQMGQEVILRCVPISNHLYFYWYRQILGQKVEFLVSFYNNEISEKSEIFDDQFSVERPDGSNFTLKIRSTKLEDSAMYFCASRGEGVNGYTFGSGTRLTVV.